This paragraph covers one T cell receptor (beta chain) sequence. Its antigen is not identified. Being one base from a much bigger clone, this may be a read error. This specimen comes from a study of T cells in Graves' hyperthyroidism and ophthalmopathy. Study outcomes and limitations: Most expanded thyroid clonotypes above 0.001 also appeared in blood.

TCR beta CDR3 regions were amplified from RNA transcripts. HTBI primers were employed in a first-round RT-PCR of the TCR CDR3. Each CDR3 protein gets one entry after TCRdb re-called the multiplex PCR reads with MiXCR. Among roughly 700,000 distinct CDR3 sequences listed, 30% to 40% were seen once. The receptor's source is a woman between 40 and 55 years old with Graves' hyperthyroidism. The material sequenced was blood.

The CDR3 DNA reads TGCAATGCTAGAAGTCCGGCAGGATTAGAGACCCAGTACTTC. It yields the protein CNARSPAGLETQYF. The chain is built from TRBV20-1 and TRBJ2-5; D gene unclear. CDR3 size: 14 residues. Germline CDR1 is DFQATT and CDR2 is SNEGSKA (reference sequence).